The clone carrying this T cell receptor beta chain was counted between two and nine times. V lost 4 bases to trimming and J lost 10 bases; unmatched junction nucleotides: 1. Germline V CDR1 and CDR2: SGHTA, FQGNSA. There are 13 residues in the CDR3. This record belongs to a study of patients and donors after allogeneic stem cell transplantation. Using its own MiXCR run on the RT-PCR reads, TCRdb lists one record per CDR3 protein. The table includes tens of thousands of distinct CDR3 sequences, about 48% detected once. Sequences were obtained from blood, either unsorted or a sorted T cell fraction (not recorded which). The TCR comes from a human donor who was either an allogeneic HSCT recipient or a stem cell or donor lymphocyte infusion donor (not recorded which). It is not recorded whose cells these are; they may come from a transplant donor. The rearrangement joins TRBV7-2 to TRBJ1-6, with 10 bases that match TRBD1. CDR3: CASSWDRGSPLHF. CDR3 nucleotides: TGTGCCAGCAGCTGGGACAGGGGCTCACCCCTCCACTTT.